The rows below give T cell receptor beta chains drawn from one sample of a study of T-cell reconstitution after alpha-beta-depleted transplantation in children. MiXCR was run by TCRdb on the PCR reads, yielding one entry per CDR3 protein. Found here are some 8,000 distinct CDR3 sequences, 12% of them singletons; the top ten hold under 55%. Source: PBMCs, mostly from graft donor cells, taken 60 days after TCRalphabeta/CD19-depleted stem cell transplant. The receptors originated from a patient between 2 and 10 years old who had a stem cell transplant for inherited bone marrow failure, so the T cells may come from the graft donor. CDR3s include the opening cysteine and the closing phenylalanine or tryptophan. The D gene is left open where the match is weak. Not all rows give a size; the values are once, few, many and, for expanded clones, a class.

V,D,size,J,CDR3,DNA
TRBV7-9,TRBD2,many,TRBJ2-5,CASSSPLAEAGETQYF,TGTGCCAGCAGCTCCCCACTAGCGGAGGCGGGGGAGACCCAGTACTTC
TRBV11-2,.,many,TRBJ2-5,CASSEWGQKTQYF,TGTGCCAGCAGCGAGTGGGGCCAGAAGACCCAGTACTTC
TRBV7-9,.,many,TRBJ1-5,CASSLTNQPQHF,TGTGCCAGCAGCTTAACAAATCAGCCCCAGCATTTT
TRBV7-2,TRBD1,many,TRBJ2-2,CASSLSFGQGAGELFF,TGTGCCAGCAGCTTAAGCTTCGGACAGGGGGCCGGGGAGCTGTTTTTT
TRBV4-2,TRBD1,few,TRBJ1-2,CASSQAGTGGDYGYTF,TGTGCCAGCAGCCAAGCCGGGACAGGGGGCGACTATGGCTACACCTTC
TRBV25-1,.,.,TRBJ1-4,CASSELSGRRNEKLFF,TGTGCCAGCAGTGAATTGAGTGGCAGGCGTAATGAAAAACTGTTTTTT
TRBV7-2,.,many,TRBJ1-2,CASSSQPSYTF,TGTGCCAGCAGCTCACAGCCTTCTTACACCTTC
TRBV3-1,.,many,TRBJ2-5,CASSQGQEQETQYF,TGTGCCAGCAGCCAAGGGCAGGAACAAGAGACCCAGTACTTC
TRBV4-3,.,many,TRBJ2-5,CASSQTYLETQYF,TGCGCCAGCAGCCAAACTTACCTAGAGACCCAGTACTTC
TRBV7-9,.,many,TRBJ1-1,CASSLGWGRNTEAFF,TGTGCCAGCAGCTTAGGTTGGGGGCGGAACACTGAAGCTTTCTTT
TRBV12-3/TRBV12-4,.,medium-sized,TRBJ1-1,CASSLNANTEAFF,TGTGCCAGCAGTTTAAATGCCAACACTGAAGCTTTCTTT
TRBV7-2,TRBD2,many,TRBJ2-7,CASSSPSGSIFHEQYF,TGTGCCAGCAGCTCTCCTAGCGGGAGTATATTCCACGAGCAGTACTTC
TRBV14,.,many,TRBJ2-2,CASSQDLREANTGELFF,TGTGCCAGCAGCCAAGATCTTAGGGAAGCGAACACCGGGGAGCTGTTTTTT
TRBV4-3,.,many,TRBJ2-1,CASSPVSYVFSGYNEQFF,TGCGCCAGCAGTCCAGTTTCCTATGTGTTTAGCGGTTACAATGAGCAGTTCTTC
TRBV29-1,.,many,TRBJ2-3,CSVEALSGLGPPADTQYF,TGCAGCGTCGAGGCCTTGTCCGGTCTAGGCCCGCCCGCAGATACGCAGTATTTT
TRBV7-9,.,medium-sized,TRBJ2-1,CASSLGFLNEQFF,TGTGCCAGCAGCTTAGGGTTCTTAAATGAGCAGTTCTTC
TRBV21-1,.,many,TRBJ2-7,CASSTGTAIYEQYF,TGTGCCAGCAGCACCGGGACAGCAATTTACGAGCAGTACTTC